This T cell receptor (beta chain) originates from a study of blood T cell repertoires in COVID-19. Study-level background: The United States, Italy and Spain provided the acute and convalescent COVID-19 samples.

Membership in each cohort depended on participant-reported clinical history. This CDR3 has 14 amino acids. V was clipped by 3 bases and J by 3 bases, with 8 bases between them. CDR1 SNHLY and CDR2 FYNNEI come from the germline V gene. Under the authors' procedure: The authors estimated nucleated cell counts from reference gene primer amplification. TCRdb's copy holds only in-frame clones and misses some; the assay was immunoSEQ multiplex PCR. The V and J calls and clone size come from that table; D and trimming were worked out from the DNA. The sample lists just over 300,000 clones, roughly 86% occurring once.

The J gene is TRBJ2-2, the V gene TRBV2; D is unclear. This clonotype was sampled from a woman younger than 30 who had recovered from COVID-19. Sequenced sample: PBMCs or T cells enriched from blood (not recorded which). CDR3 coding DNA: TGTGCCAGCAGTGACGAGAACGACACCGGGGAGCTGTTTTTT. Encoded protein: CASSDENDTGELFF.